This entry describes one T cell receptor beta chain. The record originates from a study of blood T cells in healthy people across ages. Germline loops: CDR1 MDHEN, CDR2 SYDVKM. The CDR3 loop spans 14 amino acids. The V segment lost 5 bases and the J segment 7 bases; nucleotides outside the gene matches: 5. Primed by a sample-barcoded 5' primer and a J-beta primer mix, a second PCR proceeded for about 6 to 12 cycles. TCRdb redid the calling of the 5' RACE reads with MiXCR, one entry per CDR3 protein. The data show 1.5 million or so distinct CDR3 sequences, with approximately 43% seen just once and more than 4% held by the top ten.

The receptor was derived from a woman between 18 and 30 years old in good health. This chain joins TRBV28 and TRBJ1-6; 7 nucleotides match TRBD1. Sequencing was carried out using blood. The CDR3 loop reads CASSKQTGNSPLHF. The CDR3 nucleotides read TGTGCCAGCAGTAAACAGACAGGGAATTCACCCCTCCACTTT. The full variable domain, its missing parts supplied by reference TRBV28 and TRBJ1-6, is DVKVTQSSRYLVKRTGEKVFLECVQDMDHENMFWYRQDPGLGLRLIYFSYDVKMKEKGDIPEGYSVSREKKERFSLILESASTNQTSMYLCASSKQTGNSPLHFGNGTRLTVT.